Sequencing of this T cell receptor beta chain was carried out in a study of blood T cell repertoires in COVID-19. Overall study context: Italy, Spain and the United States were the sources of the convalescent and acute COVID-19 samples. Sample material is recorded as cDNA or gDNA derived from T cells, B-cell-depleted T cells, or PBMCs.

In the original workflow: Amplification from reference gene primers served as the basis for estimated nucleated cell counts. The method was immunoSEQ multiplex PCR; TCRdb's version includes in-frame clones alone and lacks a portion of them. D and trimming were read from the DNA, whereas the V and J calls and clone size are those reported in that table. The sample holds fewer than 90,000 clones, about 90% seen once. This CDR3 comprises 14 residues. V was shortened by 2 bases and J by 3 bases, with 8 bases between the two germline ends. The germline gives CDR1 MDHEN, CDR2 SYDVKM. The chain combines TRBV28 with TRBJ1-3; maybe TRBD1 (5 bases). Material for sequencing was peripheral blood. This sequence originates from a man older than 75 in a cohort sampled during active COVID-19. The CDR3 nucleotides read TGTGCCAGCAGTTTAAGGACATATGGAAACACCATATATTTT. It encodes CASSLRTYGNTIYF.